Below are 19 T cell receptor beta chains sequenced from a single sample in a study of cytomegalovirus exposure and HLA in healthy donors. PCR was performed using 60 Vbeta and 13 Jbeta primers. The table came from immunoSEQ multiplex PCR; TCRdb's copy has only in-frame clones and leaves some out. The ten most abundant clones cover 0.7% to 0.8% of a sample with under 200,000 clones. The sequenced sample was PBMCs. These receptors all come from a woman under 30 in good health and CMV-seropositive.

The chain's CDR3 is CASSRPGDQETQYF. DNA of the CDR3: TGTGCCAGTAGCAGACCGGGGGATCAAGAGACCCAGTACTTC. This sequence joins TRBV19 and TRBJ2-5, with D possibly being TRBD2 (6 bases). Per germline, CDR1 LNHDA and CDR2 SQIVND (reference sequence). V was shortened by 6 bases and J by 2 bases, with 13 bases between the two germline ends. This CDR3 is built from 14 residues.

The chain carries TRBV19 and TRBJ1-6, with 9 bases identical to TRBD1. Germline V gives CDR1 LNHDA, CDR2 SQIVND (reference sequence). CDR3 length equals 14 residues. After removal of 5 bases from V and 7 bases from J, the junction contained 3 bases not matched to a gene. The CDR3 loop reads CASSLGQGNSPLHF. The CDR3 region has the DNA TGTGCCAGTAGTTTGGGACAGGGCAATTCACCCCTCCACTTT.

About this clone itself: In the same sample, other DNA sequences code for this CDR3. The chain has TRBV6-4 and TRBJ2-5, with TRBD2 matching 13 bases. The CDR3 totals 19 residues. From germline, CDR1 is MRHNA and CDR2 SNTAGT. The V segment lost 0 bases and the J segment 5 bases; nucleotides outside the gene matches: 12. This CDR3 reads CASSDSGLAGATAGETQYF. Written as DNA, the CDR3 is TGTGCCAGCAGTGACTCTGGACTAGCGGGGGCGACCGCGGGGGAGACCCAGTACTTC.

The rearrangement uses TRBV14 and TRBJ2-3, with TRBD2 identical over 13 bases. V lost 2 bases to trimming and J lost 4 bases; unmatched junction nucleotides: 12. The CDR3 totals 19 residues. Germline-derived CDR1 and CDR2 are SGHDN and FVKESK. The CDR3 nucleotides read TGTGCCAGCAGCCAATCCCCACTAGCGGGGGGGCGATATTCAGATACGCAGTATTTT. Amino acids: CASSQSPLAGGRYSDTQYF.

The rearrangement uses TRBV27 and TRBJ2-7; 11 bases match TRBD2. The CDR3 is 16 residues long. V shed 5 bases, J shed 7 bases, and the junction held 13 bases outside the gene matches. From germline, CDR1 is MNHEY and CDR2 SMNVEV (reference sequence). In DNA, the CDR3 is TGTGCCAGCAGTAGGGCTAGCGGGAGGCCCAGGGATGAGCAGTACTTC. Its translation: CASSRASGRPRDEQYF.

The CDR3 loop is CASSQWDRKGNEQFF. In DNA, the CDR3 is TGTGCCAGCAGCCAATGGGACAGGAAGGGCAATGAGCAGTTCTTC. The V gene is TRBV7-3, the J gene TRBJ2-1, with 8 nucleotides matching TRBD1. V gave up 5 bases and J gave up 6 bases; unmatched junction bases: 9. Per the germline V gene, CDR1 is SGHTA and CDR2 is FQGTGA. CDR3 size: 15 residues.

Regarding this clone: Different DNA sequences within this sample yield the same CDR3. The genes are TRBV30 and TRBJ1-1, with TRBD1 matching 8 bases. Unmatched junction bases numbered 3, after V lost 2 bases and J lost 4 bases. CDR1 is GTSNPN, CDR2 SVGIG, per germline (reference sequence). The CDR3 loop spans 13 amino acids. As DNA, the CDR3 is TGTGCCTGGAGTAAAACAGGGGGCACTGAAGCTTTCTTT. It yields the protein CAWSKTGGTEAFF.

V and J are TRBV27 and TRBJ2-5, with 7 bases lining up with TRBD1. CDR1 and CDR2 from the germline V gene are MNHEY and SMNVEV (reference sequence). The CDR3 is 16 amino acids. Trimming at V came to 5 bases and at J to 3 bases, leaving 12 bases not matched to a gene. CDR3 coding DNA: TGTGCCAGCAGTAACACACAGGGGTTTTGGGAAGAGACCCAGTACTTC. It is translated as CASSNTQGFWEETQYF.

The V gene is TRBV11-3, the J gene TRBJ1-1; D not resolved. The CDR3 consists of 14 residues. From germline, CDR1 is SGHNT and CDR2 YENEEA. Trimming cost V 6 bases and J 6 bases, with 17 bases left between them. This CDR3 is CASRQTGSRPEAFF. The CDR3 bases are TGTGCCAGCAGACAAACCGGGAGCCGTCCTGAAGCTTTCTTT.

The CDR3 here is CASGLSRAGGYTF. CDR3 nucleotides: TGTGCTAGTGGTTTGAGTAGGGCAGGGGGCTACACCTTC. The V and J genes are TRBV12-5 and TRBJ1-2, with D perhaps matching TRBD1 (5 bases). CDR1 LGHNT and CDR2 FRNRAP come from the germline V gene. V was cut by 2 bases and J by 8 bases, with 12 bases left in between. The CDR3 is 13 residues long.

V is TRBV15 and J is TRBJ2-5; 7 bases are a match to TRBD2. The CDR3 totals 16 residues. Germline V lookup: CDR1 LNHNV, CDR2 YYDKDF (reference sequence). With V trimmed by 0 bases and J by 7 bases, 11 bases remained unmatched. The CDR3 bases are TGTGCCACCAGCAGAGATCCGACCGGGGGGTCTGGGACCCAGTACTTC. It is translated as CATSRDPTGGSGTQYF. Using reference TRBV15 and TRBJ2-5 for the parts outside the CDR3, the full variable domain is DAMVIQNPRYQVTQFGKPVTLSCSQTLNHNVMYWYQQKSSQAPKLLFHYYDKDFNNEADTPDNFQSRRPNTSFCFLDIRSPGLGDTAMYLCATSRDPTGGSGTQYFGPGTRLLVL.

V usage is TRBV7-9 and J usage is TRBJ2-7, with D possibly matching TRBD2 (5 bases). This CDR3 comprises 14 residues. Trimming took 5 bases from V and 3 from J, leaving 14 bases between them. Germline-derived CDR1 and CDR2 are SEHNR and FQNEAQ (reference sequence). As DNA, the CDR3 is TGTGCCAGCAGCCCCACTAGAGCGTTCTACGAGCAGTACTTC. Protein sequence: CASSPTRAFYEQYF.

The chain combines TRBV15 with TRBJ2-3, with a tentative D call TRBD2 (5 bases). CDR1 is LNHNV, CDR2 YYDKDF, per germline (reference sequence). With 0 bases removed from V and 1 base from J, the gap between germline ends came to 11 bases. The CDR3 runs 16 residues. The CDR3: CATSRDLVGGTDTQYF. CDR3 nucleotide sequence: TGTGCCACCAGCAGAGATTTGGTGGGAGGCACAGATACGCAGTATTTT. The full variable domain, completed using reference TRBV15 and TRBJ2-3, is DAMVIQNPRYQVTQFGKPVTLSCSQTLNHNVMYWYQQKSSQAPKLLFHYYDKDFNNEADTPDNFQSRRPNTSFCFLDIRSPGLGDTAMYLCATSRDLVGGTDTQYFGPGTRLTVL.

J is TRBJ2-7 and V is TRBV7-2; 9 bases line up with TRBD2. The trim removed 4 bases at V and 5 bases at J, leaving 12 bases unmatched. This CDR3 is 16 amino acids long. Per the germline V gene, CDR1 is SGHTA and CDR2 is FQGNSA. The CDR3 is CASSSPAGLAFHEQYF. CDR3 DNA sequence: TGTGCCAGCAGCTCCCCAGCGGGACTAGCCTTCCACGAGCAGTACTTC.

J is TRBJ1-2 and V is TRBV19, with no clear D. This CDR3 has 15 residues. Germline CDR1 LNHDA, CDR2 SQIVND (reference sequence). Trimming took off 0 bases at V and 8 bases at J, with 16 bases between the two ends. The CDR3 region is CASSIEGAARFGYTF. CDR3 bases: TGTGCCAGTAGTATAGAGGGAGCAGCAAGATTCGGCTACACCTTC.

V is TRBV25-1 and J is TRBJ2-1, with D possibly TRBD2 on 5 matching bases. The CDR3 runs to 14 residues. V lost 4 bases and J 7 bases, leaving 14 bases between the germline ends. Germline lookup yields CDR1 MGHDK and CDR2 SYGVNS. The CDR3 reads CASSAPGMGNEQFF. CDR3 nucleotide sequence: TGTGCCAGCAGTGCCCCCGGGATGGGGAATGAGCAGTTCTTC. Full variable domain (remainder filled in from reference TRBV25-1 and TRBJ2-1): EADIYQTPRYLVIGTGKKITLECSQTMGHDKMYWYQQDPGMELHLIHYSYGVNSTEKGDLSSESTVSRIRTEHFPLTLESARPSHTSQYLCASSAPGMGNEQFFGPGTRLTVL.

The genes are TRBV7-3 and TRBJ2-2; D unclear. This CDR3 region has 16 residues. Germline values: CDR1 SGHTA, CDR2 FQGTGA. Trimming shortened V by 5 bases and J by 1 base, and 14 bases separated the two germline ends. CDR3 residues: CASSPNPGGNTGELFF. The CDR3 nucleotides are TGTGCCAGCAGCCCAAACCCCGGTGGGAACACCGGGGAGCTGTTTTTT. The full variable domain, completed using reference TRBV7-3 and TRBJ2-2, is GAGVSQTPSNKVTEKGKYVELRCDPISGHTALYWYRQSLGQGPEFLIYFQGTGAADDSGLPNDRFFAVRPEGSVSTLKIQRTERGDSAVYLCASSPNPGGNTGELFFGEGSRLTVL.

The J gene is TRBJ1-2, the V gene TRBV5-1; no clear D gene. CDR1 is SGHRS and CDR2 is YFSETQ in the germline V gene. V lost 0 bases and J lost 4, with 16 bases in between. The CDR3 has 16 residues. The CDR3 region is CASSLGGTGSPYGYTF. The CDR3 DNA sequence: TGCGCCAGCAGCTTGGGAGGCACTGGCAGCCCCTATGGCTACACCTTC.

The CDR3 coding sequence is TGTGCCAGCAGCTTCACAGGGAGGGATGAAGCTTTCTTT. Translated: CASSFTGRDEAFF. The genes are TRBV5-8 and TRBJ1-1, with a weak D call TRBD1 (6 bases). Germline CDR1 and CDR2: SGHTS and YDEGEE. V lost 2 bases and J 7 bases, leaving 12 bases between the germline ends. The CDR3 contains 13 residues.